This T cell receptor (beta chain) was profiled in a study of shared clonotypes between healthy human individuals. Trimming removed 5 bases from V and 5 bases from J, with 10 bases in between. CDR3 length: 13 amino acids. CDR1 MNHNY and CDR2 SVGAGI come from the germline V gene (reference sequence). Measured with immunoSEQ multiplex PCR; TCRdb has only the in-frame clones, and not every one. The sample holds millions of clones; roughly 93% are singletons and the top ten take 0.35% to 0.5%. The chain couples TRBV6-6 to TRBJ1-5, with D unclear. The origin of this receptor is a man aged 18-30 years in good health. Some clones in this sample may be carry-over from other donors' samples. The sequencing sample was made of naive CD4+ T cells from PBMCs. Indicated subset: CD45RA+ positively selected. The CDR3 nucleotides are TGTGCCAGCAGTCCCCTTAGGGATCAGCCCCAGCATTTT. Residues: CASSPLRDQPQHF.